The source of this T cell receptor beta chain is a study of blood T cell repertoires in COVID-19. The wider study: The United States, Italy and Spain were the sources of the acute and convalescent COVID-19 samples. Sample material is recorded as cDNA or gDNA derived from T cells, B-cell-depleted T cells, or PBMCs.

Original handling: Reference gene primer amplification gave estimated nucleated cell counts. The method was immunoSEQ multiplex PCR; TCRdb's version includes in-frame clones alone and lacks a portion of them. Clonal size and the V and J genes are those of that table, whereas D and trimming came from the DNA. The sample lists more than 200,000 clones, around 88% occurring once. After removal of 7 bases from V and 5 bases from J, the junction contained 11 bases not matched to a gene. The length of the CDR3 is 14 residues. Germline V lookup: CDR1 SQVTM, CDR2 ANQGSEA. Sequencing was carried out using peripheral blood. This TCR derives from a man aged 25-40 years with active or convalescent COVID-19. V usage is TRBV29-1 and J usage is TRBJ2-5, with TRBD1 identical over 9 bases. In nucleotides, the CDR3 is TGCAGCGGCCTAATTCGGGACAGGGTTGAGACCCAGTACTTC. It specifies CSGLIRDRVETQYF.